A selection of T cell receptor beta chains follows, all from one sample in a study of T cell repertoires in cytomegalovirus infection. These receptors' targets are unknown. One entry per CDR3 protein results from TCRdb running MiXCR on the reads. The profile shows around 300,000 distinct CDR3 sequences, less than 25% of them singletons. Sequenced here: cultured PBMCs, sampled from culture after CMV antigen stimulation. The source of these receptors is a human donor in good health (CMV status not recorded). Some clones in this sample may be carry-over from other donors' samples. Each CDR3 is given with its conserved first and last residue. The order of the fields is CDR3 length, clone size, J gene, V gene, D gene, CDR3 protein, CDR3 DNA. A D gene is named only where the DNA matches it firmly. Size is stated for part of the rows, as once, few or many counts, or as a class when the clone is expanded.

len: 14
abundance: many
j_gene: TRBJ2-5
v_gene: TRBV7-8
d_gene: TRBD1
CDR3aa: CASSSRTGEETQYF
CDR3nt: TGTGCCAGCAGCTCAAGGACAGGGGAGGAGACCCAGTACTTC

len: 15
abundance: many
j_gene: TRBJ2-7
v_gene: TRBV7-8
d_gene: TRBD2
CDR3aa: CASSLRSSGSFEQYF
CDR3nt: TGTGCCAGCAGCTTAAGGTCAAGCGGGAGTTTCGAGCAGTACTTC

len: 16
abundance: .
j_gene: TRBJ1-4
v_gene: TRBV9
d_gene: .
CDR3aa: CASSVSTASTNEKLFF
CDR3nt: TGTGCCAGCAGCGTATCCACAGCGTCAACTAATGAAAAACTGTTTTTT

len: 15
abundance: .
j_gene: TRBJ2-1
v_gene: TRBV20-1
d_gene: TRBD2
CDR3aa: CSAPPLAGGWDEQFF
CDR3nt: TGCAGTGCGCCCCCCCTAGCGGGAGGTTGGGATGAGCAGTTCTTC

len: 14
abundance: many
j_gene: TRBJ2-1
v_gene: TRBV7-2
d_gene: .
CDR3aa: CASSLAYRNNEQFF
CDR3nt: TGTGCCAGCAGCTTAGCATATCGGAACAATGAGCAGTTCTTC

len: 12
abundance: .
j_gene: TRBJ2-3
v_gene: TRBV7-2
d_gene: .
CDR3aa: CASSATSNTQYF
CDR3nt: TGTGCCAGCAGCGCGACTTCCAATACGCAGTATTTT

len: 13
abundance: .
j_gene: TRBJ1-1
v_gene: TRBV6-2/TRBV6-3
d_gene: .
CDR3aa: CASSYNYITEAFF
CDR3nt: TGTGCCAGCAGTTACAATTACATCACTGAAGCTTTCTTT

len: 15
abundance: few
j_gene: TRBJ2-5
v_gene: TRBV7-2
d_gene: TRBD2
CDR3aa: CASSSRTSGIGTQYF
CDR3nt: TGTGCCAGCAGCTCACGGACTAGCGGGATTGGGACCCAGTACTTC

len: 15
abundance: few
j_gene: TRBJ2-2
v_gene: TRBV6-2/TRBV6-3
d_gene: .
CDR3aa: CASSTIEAETGELFF
CDR3nt: TGTGCCAGCAGTACCATAGAGGCGGAAACCGGGGAGCTGTTTTTT

len: 12
abundance: few
j_gene: TRBJ1-2
v_gene: TRBV12-3/TRBV12-4
d_gene: .
CDR3aa: CASSFRTSGYTF
CDR3nt: TGTGCCAGCAGTTTCCGGACGAGCGGCTACACCTTC

len: 16
abundance: many
j_gene: TRBJ2-1
v_gene: TRBV7-2
d_gene: TRBD2
CDR3aa: CASSTRLAGGRNEQFF
CDR3nt: TGTGCCAGCAGCACCAGACTAGCGGGAGGTCGGAATGAGCAGTTCTTC

len: 19
abundance: few
j_gene: TRBJ2-1
v_gene: TRBV28
d_gene: TRBD2
CDR3aa: CASSSGRREGPSSYNEQFF
CDR3nt: TGTGCCAGCAGTTCGGGTCGGCGGGAGGGCCCGAGCTCCTACAATGAGCAGTTCTTC

len: 13
abundance: .
j_gene: TRBJ2-1
v_gene: TRBV12-3/TRBV12-4
d_gene: .
CDR3aa: CASAVGIMNEQFF
CDR3nt: TGTGCCAGCGCCGTGGGGATCATGAATGAGCAGTTCTTC

len: 12
abundance: many
j_gene: TRBJ2-1
v_gene: TRBV10-3
d_gene: .
CDR3aa: CAISVGVNEQFF
CDR3nt: TGTGCCATCAGTGTCGGGGTCAATGAGCAGTTCTTC

len: 15
abundance: many
j_gene: TRBJ2-1
v_gene: TRBV7-2
d_gene: .
CDR3aa: CASSVVTSPFNEQFF
CDR3nt: TGTGCCAGCAGCGTCGTTACTAGCCCTTTCAATGAGCAGTTCTTC

len: 12
abundance: many
j_gene: TRBJ1-6
v_gene: TRBV27
d_gene: .
CDR3aa: CASRQGSSPLHF
CDR3nt: TGTGCCAGCAGGCAGGGCTCTTCACCCCTCCACTTT

len: 14
abundance: many
j_gene: TRBJ1-2
v_gene: TRBV28
d_gene: TRBD1
CDR3aa: CASSISGTAYGYTF
CDR3nt: TGTGCCAGCAGTATCTCCGGGACAGCCTATGGCTACACCTTC

len: 15
abundance: .
j_gene: TRBJ2-2
v_gene: TRBV4-1
d_gene: TRBD2
CDR3aa: CASSGGLAGVGQLFF
CDR3nt: TGCGCCAGCAGCGGAGGACTAGCGGGAGTCGGGCAGCTGTTTTTT

len: 16
abundance: many
j_gene: TRBJ2-4
v_gene: TRBV4-3
d_gene: .
CDR3aa: CASSQQTAPAKNIQYF
CDR3nt: TGCGCCAGCAGCCAACAGACAGCTCCAGCCAAAAACATTCAGTACTTC

len: 15
abundance: many
j_gene: TRBJ2-3
v_gene: TRBV7-2
d_gene: TRBD2
CDR3aa: CASSSPAGTTDTQYF
CDR3nt: TGTGCCAGCAGCTCCCCAGCGGGAACCACAGATACGCAGTATTTT

len: 15
abundance: .
j_gene: TRBJ1-4
v_gene: TRBV19
d_gene: .
CDR3aa: CASTLRGVTNEKLFF
CDR3nt: TGTGCCAGTACCCTTCGGGGGGTTACTAATGAAAAACTGTTTTTT

len: 13
abundance: many
j_gene: TRBJ1-2
v_gene: TRBV12-3/TRBV12-4
d_gene: TRBD1
CDR3aa: CASSTTGGYGYTF
CDR3nt: TGTGCCAGCAGTACCACAGGGGGCTATGGCTACACCTTC

len: 14
abundance: .
j_gene: TRBJ1-1
v_gene: TRBV14
d_gene: .
CDR3aa: CASSQGQVYTEAFF
CDR3nt: TGTGCCAGCAGCCAAGGGCAGGTCTACACTGAAGCTTTCTTT

len: 14
abundance: many
j_gene: TRBJ1-4
v_gene: TRBV7-2
d_gene: TRBD1
CDR3aa: CASTPDRGHEKLFF
CDR3nt: TGTGCCAGCACCCCAGACAGGGGGCATGAAAAACTGTTTTTT

len: 16
abundance: many
j_gene: TRBJ2-6
v_gene: TRBV7-2
d_gene: .
CDR3aa: CASNLYATSGANVLTF
CDR3nt: TGTGCCAGCAACTTATACGCCACCTCTGGGGCCAACGTCCTGACTTTC

len: 15
abundance: few
j_gene: TRBJ1-6
v_gene: TRBV4-1
d_gene: .
CDR3aa: CASSQDRRRNSPLHF
CDR3nt: TGCGCCAGCAGCCAAGATCGACGGAGAAATTCACCCCTCCACTTT

len: 14
abundance: .
j_gene: TRBJ2-7
v_gene: TRBV6-2/TRBV6-3
d_gene: TRBD2
CDR3aa: CASSSKAGGYEQYF
CDR3nt: TGTGCCAGCAGTTCAAAAGCGGGAGGCTACGAGCAGTACTTC

len: 13
abundance: .
j_gene: TRBJ2-7
v_gene: TRBV5-4
d_gene: .
CDR3aa: CASSLTLGAEQYF
CDR3nt: TGTGCCAGCAGCTTGACTTTGGGGGCCGAGCAGTACTTC

len: 15
abundance: many
j_gene: TRBJ2-3
v_gene: TRBV7-2
d_gene: TRBD1
CDR3aa: CASSFGRGLTDTQYF
CDR3nt: TGTGCCAGCAGCTTCGGCAGGGGGCTCACAGATACGCAGTATTTT

len: 16
abundance: few
j_gene: TRBJ2-1
v_gene: TRBV14
d_gene: TRBD2
CDR3aa: CASSQSGTSGRAGQFF
CDR3nt: TGTGCCAGCAGCCAGTCCGGGACTAGCGGGAGGGCCGGGCAGTTCTTC

len: 16
abundance: many
j_gene: TRBJ2-2
v_gene: TRBV12-5
d_gene: TRBD2
CDR3aa: CASGYLTSGYTGELFF
CDR3nt: TGTGCTAGTGGTTACCTAACTAGCGGTTACACCGGGGAGCTGTTTTTT